Given below is one TCR beta chain in context. Original analysis: Quantification of nucleated cells was approximated via reference gene primer amplification. The method was immunoSEQ multiplex PCR; TCRdb's version includes in-frame clones alone and lacks a portion of them. That table furnishes V, J and clone size, whereas the DNA furnished D and trimming. Here the sample spans about 200,000 clones, 90% to 95% being singletons. This entry is derived from a study of blood T cell repertoires in COVID-19. Turning to the study itself: Specimens from acute and convalescent COVID-19 originated in the United States, Italy and Spain. From T cells, B-cell-depleted T cells, or PBMCs came the material, which was cDNA or gDNA.

Germline V gives CDR1 MNHEY, CDR2 SMNVEV (reference sequence). The CDR3 length is 15 residues. V shed 3 bases, J shed 7 bases, and the junction held 6 bases outside the gene matches. Source material: peripheral blood. The clonotype originates from a man under 40 with COVID-19, enrolled during active disease. The rearrangement uses TRBV27 and TRBJ1-6; 7 bases match TRBD1. The CDR3 loop reads CASSLGAGGNSPLHF. DNA of the CDR3: TGTGCCAGCAGTTTGGGCGCAGGGGGGAATTCACCCCTCCACTTT.